The present TCR beta chain was sequenced within a study of regulatory T cells in long-lasting Graves disease. Regarding this clonotype: Its antigen is not identified.

Building of the TCR beta libraries involved iRepertoire HTBI primers and Arm-PCR of CDR3 regions. TCRdb independently ran MiXCR on the multiplex PCR reads; one entry per CDR3 protein. The sample contains about half a million distinct CDR3 sequences, roughly 22% of which appear only once. Germline loops: CDR1 DFQATT, CDR2 SNEGSKA (reference sequence). The V gene lost 4 bases and the J gene lost 4 bases, with 10 bases spanning the gap. The CDR3 has 13 residues. Study-wide results and caveats: Persistent disease showed a preference for TRBV28, TRBJ1-2 and TRBJ2-5.

Time point of the sample: persistent/refractory GD, antithyroid drugs over 5 years with positive TRAb. TCR sequences were obtained from RNA taken from PBMCs. The patients were enrolled through endocrinology in Xi'an, China. This material consisted of peripheral blood mononuclear cells (PBMCs), taken when the disease was refractory, from a patient treated with antithyroid drugs. The V call is TRBV20-1, the J call TRBJ2-2; no clear D gene. This sequence was found in a female donor with Graves disease. This CDR3 reads CSATMTITGELFF. CDR3 coding DNA: TGCAGTGCTACAATGACAATCACCGGGGAGCTGTTTTTT.